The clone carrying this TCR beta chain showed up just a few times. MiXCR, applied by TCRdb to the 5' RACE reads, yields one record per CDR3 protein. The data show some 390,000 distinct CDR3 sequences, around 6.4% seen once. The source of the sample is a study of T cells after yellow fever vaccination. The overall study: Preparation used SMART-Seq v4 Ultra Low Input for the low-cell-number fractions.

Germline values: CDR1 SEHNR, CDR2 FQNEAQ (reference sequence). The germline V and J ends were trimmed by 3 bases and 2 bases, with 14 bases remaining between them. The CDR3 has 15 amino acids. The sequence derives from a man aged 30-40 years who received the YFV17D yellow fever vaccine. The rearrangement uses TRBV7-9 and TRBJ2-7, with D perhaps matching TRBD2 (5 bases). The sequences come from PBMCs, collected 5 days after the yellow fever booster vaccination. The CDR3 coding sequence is TGTGCCAGCAGCTTCCAGGACGGGGATCCCTACGAGCAGTACTTC. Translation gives CASSFQDGDPYEQYF. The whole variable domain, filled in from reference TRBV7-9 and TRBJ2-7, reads DTGVSQNPRHKITKRGQNVTFRCDPISEHNRLYWYRQTLGQGPEFLTYFQNEAQLEKSRLLSDRFSAERPKGSFSTLEIQRTEQGDSAMYLCASSFQDGDPYEQYFGPGTRLTVT.